The 20 T cell receptor beta chains given below trace back to one sample, sequenced in a study of T cell clonotyping in hematopoietic cell transplantation. Generated by immunoSEQ multiplex PCR, the TCRdb table keeps only in-frame clones and is missing some. Altogether some 50,000 clones are present, approximately 78% being singletons, with the ten largest covering around 5.3%. The time point denotes: recipient sample about 28 days before transplant, after cytoreduction. Material: peripheral blood mononuclear cells, obtained before stem cell transplant. These receptors all stem from a man aged 55 to 69 with myelodysplastic syndrome. Some clones in this sample may be carry-over from other donors' samples.

The genes are TRBV7-9 and TRBJ1-6; a possible D gene is TRBD1 (6 bases). The V and J ends lost 4 bases and 11 bases respectively, with 15 bases between them. The CDR3 is 14 residues long. Germline V gives CDR1 SEHNR, CDR2 FQNEAQ (reference sequence). CDR3 coding DNA: TGTGCCAGCAGCTCACAGACAGGTGGGACACCCCTCCACTTT. Its protein is CASSSQTGGTPLHF.

The chain couples TRBV7-2 to TRBJ1-4; 7 bases align to TRBD1. The J segment lost 4 bases and the V segment lost 4 bases, leaving 6 bases of the junction unmatched. The germline CDR1 and CDR2 sequences are SGHTA and FQGNSA. The CDR3 contains 15 residues. In nucleotides, the CDR3 is TGTGCCAGCAGCTACCTCGGGACAGTTAATGAAAAACTGTTTTTT. It codes for CASSYLGTVNEKLFF.

This chain joins TRBV28 and TRBJ1-1, with D possibly being TRBD1 (5 bases). V was pared by 7 bases and J by 0 bases, with 15 bases between. The CDR3 has 15 residues. Germline CDR1 MDHEN, CDR2 SYDVKM. The CDR3 spells CASISTGTLNTEAFF. DNA of the CDR3: TGTGCCAGCATATCGACCGGGACTTTGAACACTGAAGCTTTCTTT.

The V and J genes are TRBV7-2 and TRBJ1-2, with a weak D call TRBD1 (5 bases). V lost 2 bases, J lost 4 bases, and 11 bases lay in between. CDR3 length equals 14 residues. Germline CDR1 SGHTA, CDR2 FQGNSA. The CDR3 DNA reads TGTGCCAGCAGCTTATCTGGACAAATCTATGGCTACACCTTC. Translated, it gives CASSLSGQIYGYTF.

The chain links TRBV5-1 to TRBJ1-2, with D uncertain. CDR3 length equals 14 residues. V shed 0 bases and J shed 6 bases, with 12 bases lying between them. Germline V gives CDR1 SGHRS, CDR2 YFSETQ. Here the CDR3 reads CASSLARPSNGYTF. DNA of the CDR3: TGCGCCAGCAGCTTGGCCAGGCCAAGCAATGGCTACACCTTC.

This chain connects TRBV19 to TRBJ2-2, with D possibly called TRBD1 or TRBD2 (6 bases each). Per the germline V gene, CDR1 is LNHDA and CDR2 is SQIVND (reference sequence). The germline V and J ends were trimmed by 5 bases and 4 bases, with 20 bases remaining between them. The CDR3 contains 17 residues. CDR3 amino acids: CASSSHPGAGSTGELFF. The CDR3 DNA follows: TGTGCCAGTAGTTCCCACCCGGGGGCAGGGTCCACCGGGGAGCTGTTTTTT.

The gene calls are TRBV2 and TRBJ1-5, with D perhaps matching TRBD1 (5 bases). Germline loops: CDR1 SNHLY, CDR2 FYNNEI. V lost 4 bases to trimming and J lost 7 bases, with 14 bases between them. This CDR3 is 14 amino acids long. The CDR3 reads CASSVERGNQPQHF. CDR3 coding DNA: TGTGCCAGCAGTGTGGAAAGGGGAAACCAGCCCCAGCATTTT.

J is TRBJ1-1 and V is TRBV25-1, with unresolved D. Per the germline V gene, CDR1 is MGHDK and CDR2 is SYGVNS. The CDR3 length is 13 residues. With 7 bases removed from V and 0 bases from J, the gap between germline ends came to 9 bases. CDR3 in amino acids: CASNSQLNTEAFF. The CDR3, as DNA: TGTGCCAGCAATAGCCAGTTGAACACTGAAGCTTTCTTT.

The chain recombines TRBV11-2 with TRBJ1-1; D not resolved. The CDR3 has 14 amino acids. V lost 5 bases and J 1 base, leaving 11 bases between the germline ends. CDR1 and CDR2 (germline): SGHAT, FQNNGV. In nucleotides, the CDR3 is TGTGCCAGCAGCCTCGGGTGGACGAACACTGAAGCTTTCTTT. Translated, it gives CASSLGWTNTEAFF.

The gene calls are TRBV2 and TRBJ1-6, with D possibly being TRBD1 (6 bases). This CDR3 has 12 residues. Germline CDR1 SNHLY, CDR2 FYNNEI. Trimming shortened V by 7 bases and J by 8 bases, and 9 bases separated the two germline ends. CDR3 protein: CASNRADSPLHF. CDR3 bases: TGTGCCAGCAACAGGGCAGATTCACCCCTCCACTTT.

The J gene is TRBJ2-1, the V gene TRBV7-8; D is perhaps TRBD2 (5 bases). Trimming took off 2 bases at V and 1 base at J, with 12 bases between the two ends. This CDR3 has 16 amino acids. Germline values: CDR1 SGHVS, CDR2 FQNEAQ. Here the CDR3 reads CASSLIRGASYNEQFF. CDR3 bases: TGTGCCAGCAGCTTAATCCGGGGAGCGTCCTACAATGAGCAGTTCTTC. The full variable domain, rest sourced from reference TRBV7-8 and TRBJ2-1, is GAGVSQSPRYKVAKRGQDVALRCDPISGHVSLFWYQQALGQGPEFLTYFQNEAQLDKSGLPSDRFFAERPEGSVSTLKIQRTQQEDSAVYLCASSLIRGASYNEQFFGPGTRLTVL.

The chain is built from TRBV7-2 and TRBJ1-1; 7 bases agree with TRBD1. The CDR3 is 14 residues long. V gave up 5 bases and J gave up 0 bases; unmatched junction bases: 3. CDR1 is SGHTA, CDR2 FQGNSA, per germline. CDR3 residues: CASSGRGVNTEAFF. CDR3 in DNA: TGTGCCAGCAGCGGCAGGGGGGTGAACACTGAAGCTTTCTTT.

This chain joins TRBV5-1 and TRBJ2-3, with D hard to call. CDR3 length equals 13 residues. V gave up 6 bases and J gave up 6 bases, with 14 bases separating them. Germline assignment: CDR1 SGHRS and CDR2 YFSETQ. The CDR3 DNA follows: TGCGCCAGCACCCCGAATCCTTGGGATACGCAGTATTTT. It specifies CASTPNPWDTQYF.

This chain links TRBV11-2 with TRBJ2-5; D may be TRBD2 (7 bases). Germline V gene lookup returns CDR1 SGHAT and CDR2 FQNNGV. The length of the CDR3 is 15 residues. Trimming pared 4 bases from V and 7 bases from J, leaving 19 bases between. CDR3 DNA: TGTGCCAGCAGCTCTGTCCGGGGGGCGCGGGGGACCCAGTACTTC. Translated, it gives CASSSVRGARGTQYF.

This chain joins TRBV7-9 and TRBJ1-2; D gene uncertain. CDR1 and CDR2 (germline): SEHNR, FQNEAQ (reference sequence). V lost 5 bases and J 4 bases, leaving 20 bases between the germline ends. The CDR3 is 16 residues long. Written as DNA, the CDR3 is TGTGCCAGCAGCCCCGTTTACTTGAGGACCTCCTATGGCTACACCTTC. Translation gives CASSPVYLRTSYGYTF.

The chain has TRBV19 and TRBJ2-1; 7 nucleotides agree with TRBD2. CDR3 length: 14 amino acids. The trim removed 9 bases at V and 1 base at J, leaving 6 bases unmatched. Germline CDR1 reads LNHDA; CDR2 reads SQIVND (reference sequence). This CDR3 is CASAGEFSYNEQFF. The CDR3 DNA sequence: TGTGCCAGCGCGGGGGAGTTTTCCTACAATGAGCAGTTCTTC.

CDR3 sequence reads: CASSPQGRYGYTF. CDR3 nucleotide sequence: TGTGCCAGCAGTCCCCAGGGGAGGTATGGCTACACCTTC. V gene TRBV6-6 combines with J gene TRBJ1-2; possible D gene TRBD1, 6 bases. In germline, CDR1 is MNHNY, CDR2 SVGAGI (reference sequence). The CDR3 loop spans 13 amino acids. V was pared by 5 bases and J by 5 bases, with 12 bases between.

The chain has TRBV28 and TRBJ1-3; D is uncertain. The CDR3 is made up of 15 amino acids. Trimming took 4 bases from V and 0 from J, leaving 10 bases between them. CDR1 is MDHEN, CDR2 SYDVKM, per germline. The CDR3 region has the DNA TGTGCCAGCAGTTCTCCGGGAACCTCTGGAAACACCATATATTTT. Protein product: CASSSPGTSGNTIYF. Complete variable domain (other parts from reference TRBV28 and TRBJ1-3): DVKVTQSSRYLVKRTGEKVFLECVQDMDHENMFWYRQDPGLGLRLIYFSYDVKMKEKGDIPEGYSVSREKKERFSLILESASTNQTSMYLCASSSPGTSGNTIYFGEGSWLTVV.

The chain carries TRBV7-5 and TRBJ2-5; the D call in the table, TRBD1, was not verified against the DNA. TRBV7-5 is listed as a pseudogene. This CDR3 spans 16 amino acids. DNA of the CDR3: TGTGCCAGAAGCTCACCGACAGGGACTCCCCAAGAGACCCAGTACTTC. Translating gives CARSSPTGTPQETQYF.

The chain recombines TRBV19 with TRBJ1-2; 7 nucleotides line up with TRBD1. The V and J ends lost 6 bases and 3 bases, in that order; junction bases with no gene match: 7. There are 14 residues in the CDR3. Germline CDR1 LNHDA, CDR2 SQIVND (reference sequence). The CDR3 bases are TGTGCCAGTAGGTCAAACAGGGGAGACTATGGCTACACCTTC. This codes for CASRSNRGDYGYTF.